This record looks at one T cell receptor (beta chain) sequence and its context. What this receptor recognizes is not known. Base qualities were left out, and no much larger clone turns up one base away. The sample belongs to a study of CD8+ T cells in alopecia areata (dated by TCRdb to 2017 to 2018). Study-wide context: The treated patients took part in an open-label pilot trial in which moderate-to-severe alopecia areata was treated with oral tofacitinib at 5 to 10 mg twice daily. Scalp tissue and sorted CD4+ and CD8+ peripheral blood T cells from patchy and totalis/universalis alopecia areata patients and from healthy controls were covered by human TCRbeta sequencing. The SALT score, which quantifies the percentage of affected scalp surface area, was used to measure disease severity in treated patients. Scalp clonality was compared across normal scalp (n=4), patchy alopecia areata scalp (n=8), and alopecia totalis/universalis scalp (n=8). Patients received tofacitinib for 6 to 18 months and were then followed off drug for 6 months to check for delayed response and recurrence. TCRbeta CDR3 regions were amplified by immunoSEQ multiplex PCR using 35 Vbeta forward and 13 Jbeta reverse primers. RNA was obtained with the PAXgene miRNA kit for fixed scalp, the miRNeasy kit for PBMCs, and the RNeasy kit for mouse skin. Patients on tofacitinib were biopsied at baseline and after 4 and 24 weeks of treatment, and several of the patients also had a later scalp biopsy. High-throughput TCRbeta sequencing was used to examine T cell clonal expansion in alopecia areata in both the C3H/HeJ mouse model and human patients.

Per the publication, the treatment or condition label means: oral pan-JAK inhibitor, 5-10 mg twice daily. Lesional scalp punch biopsies and peripheral blood were collected from alopecia areata patients. PBMCs were separated by density centrifugation and stained for CD3, CD4 and CD8, after which CD4+ and CD8+ T cells were sorted on a FACSAria. Libraries were constructed by the immunoSEQ multiplex PCR assay. To provide template for TCR sequencing, every sample had RNA extracted and reverse transcribed into cDNA. SuperScript III was used for first-strand cDNA synthesis, primed with a 2:1 mix of oligo-dT and random hexamers. A synthetic immune receptor repertoire was used to gauge amplification bias, and whatever bias remained was removed computationally. Under the source paper's analysis protocol: Raw reads were preprocessed for error removal, and CDR3 was defined according to IMGT conventions as running from the conserved cysteine to phenylalanine. Clonality was computed as 1 minus the Shannon entropy, with the entropy normalized by log2 of the number of productive unique TCRs. Whether each scalp clone was CD4 or CD8 was inferred by checking scalp TCRbeta sequences against the CD4 and CD8 repertoires from sorted blood. Sourced from immuneACCESS, this table was stored by TCRdb with only in-frame sequences that have V and J called. A share of the clones is absent; for the studies checked, an unresolved V gene accounts for under half, and the remainder has no known explanation. For V, J and clone size, that table is used; D and trimming come from the DNA. Recorded for this sample are under 250,000 clones; around 65% of them occurred a single time. In total, the top ten clones hold 0.95% to 1.5% of the sample.

There are 12 amino acids in the CDR3, from cysteine to phenylalanine inclusive. Only CDR3 DNA is held: 36 bases, read in frame from base 1. V is shortened by 4 bases, J by 1 base, and the region joining them spans 5 bases. The germline V gene sets CDR1 to SGHDT and CDR2 to YYEEEE. The paper as a whole reports these results and caveats: The treated cohort was small, with a single nonresponder, so links between baseline CD8+ expansion and response need larger studies. Unlike mouse skin, where gammadelta T cells dominate, normal human skin contains resident alphabeta T cells that get sequenced too, which complicates analysis of the scalp TCR repertoire. Lesional scalp, especially in alopecia totalis/universalis, showed higher clonality and more expanded CD8+ clones than normal scalp, suggesting antigenic drive. Shared TCR sequences between patients were less evident than in mice, which may be partly attributable to HLA diversity in the patient population. Tofacitinib significantly decreased scalp clonality and the number of expanded CD8+ clones among the top 100 scalp clones. During tofacitinib treatment, many expanded lesional clones stuck around in both scalp and blood, and this persistence may partly explain why relapse happens after treatment is stopped.

Recombination joined TRBV5-6 with TRBJ2-5, with an unclear D gene assignment. The sample in question was CD4+ T cells sorted from blood, obtained around week 44, from a patient treated with tofacitinib. The source is a human donor with alopecia areata. The CDR3 here reads CASSPSQETQYF. The nucleotide sequence is TGTGCCAGCAGCCCCAGCCAAGAGACCCAGTACTTC.